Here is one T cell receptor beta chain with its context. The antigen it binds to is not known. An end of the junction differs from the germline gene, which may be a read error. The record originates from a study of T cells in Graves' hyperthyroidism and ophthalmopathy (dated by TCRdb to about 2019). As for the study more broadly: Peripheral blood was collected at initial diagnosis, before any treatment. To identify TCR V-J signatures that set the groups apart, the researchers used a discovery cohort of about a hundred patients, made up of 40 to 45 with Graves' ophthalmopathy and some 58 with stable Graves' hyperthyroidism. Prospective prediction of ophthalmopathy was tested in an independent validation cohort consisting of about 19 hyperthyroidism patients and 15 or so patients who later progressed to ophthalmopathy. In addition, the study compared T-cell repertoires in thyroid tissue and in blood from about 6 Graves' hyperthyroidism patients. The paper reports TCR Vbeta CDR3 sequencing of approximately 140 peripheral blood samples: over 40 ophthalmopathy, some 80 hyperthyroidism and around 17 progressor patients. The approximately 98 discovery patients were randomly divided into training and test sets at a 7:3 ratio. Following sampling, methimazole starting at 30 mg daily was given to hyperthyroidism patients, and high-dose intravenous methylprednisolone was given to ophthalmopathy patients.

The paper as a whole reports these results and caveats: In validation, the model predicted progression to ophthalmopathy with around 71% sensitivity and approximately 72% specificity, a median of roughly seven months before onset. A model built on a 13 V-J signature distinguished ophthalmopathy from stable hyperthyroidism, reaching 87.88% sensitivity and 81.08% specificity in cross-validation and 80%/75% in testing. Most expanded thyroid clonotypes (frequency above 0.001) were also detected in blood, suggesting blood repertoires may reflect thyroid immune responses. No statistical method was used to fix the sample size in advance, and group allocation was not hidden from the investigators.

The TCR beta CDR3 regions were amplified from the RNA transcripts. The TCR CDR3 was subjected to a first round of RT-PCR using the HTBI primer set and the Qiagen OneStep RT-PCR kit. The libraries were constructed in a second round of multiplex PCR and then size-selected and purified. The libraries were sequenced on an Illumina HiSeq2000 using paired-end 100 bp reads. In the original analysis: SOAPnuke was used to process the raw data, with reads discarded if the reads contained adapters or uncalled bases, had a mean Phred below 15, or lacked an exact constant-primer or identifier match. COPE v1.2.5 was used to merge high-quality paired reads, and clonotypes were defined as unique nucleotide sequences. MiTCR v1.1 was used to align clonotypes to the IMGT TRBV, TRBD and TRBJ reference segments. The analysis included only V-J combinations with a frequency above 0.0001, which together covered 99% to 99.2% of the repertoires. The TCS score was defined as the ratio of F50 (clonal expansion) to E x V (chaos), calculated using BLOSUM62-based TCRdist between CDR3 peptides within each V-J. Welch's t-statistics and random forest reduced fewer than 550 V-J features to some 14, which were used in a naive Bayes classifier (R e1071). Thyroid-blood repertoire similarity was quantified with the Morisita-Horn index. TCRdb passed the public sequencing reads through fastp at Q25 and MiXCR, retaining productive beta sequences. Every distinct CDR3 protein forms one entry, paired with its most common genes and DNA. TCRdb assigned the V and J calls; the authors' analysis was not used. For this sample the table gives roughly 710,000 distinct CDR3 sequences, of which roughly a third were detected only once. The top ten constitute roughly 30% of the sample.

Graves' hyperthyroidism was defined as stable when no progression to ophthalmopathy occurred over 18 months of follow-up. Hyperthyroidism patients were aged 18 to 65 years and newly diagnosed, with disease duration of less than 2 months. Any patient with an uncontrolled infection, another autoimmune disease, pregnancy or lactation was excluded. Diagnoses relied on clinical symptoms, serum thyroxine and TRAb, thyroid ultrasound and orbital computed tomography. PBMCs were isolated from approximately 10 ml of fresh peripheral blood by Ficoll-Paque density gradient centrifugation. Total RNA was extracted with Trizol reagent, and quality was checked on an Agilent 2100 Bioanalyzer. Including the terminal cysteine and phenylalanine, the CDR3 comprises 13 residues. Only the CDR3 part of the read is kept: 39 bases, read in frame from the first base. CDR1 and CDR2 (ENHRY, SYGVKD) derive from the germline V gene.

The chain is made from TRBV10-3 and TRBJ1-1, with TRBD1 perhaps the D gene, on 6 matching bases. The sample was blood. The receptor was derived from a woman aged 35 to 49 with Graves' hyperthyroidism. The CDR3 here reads CASSGTPGFSAFF. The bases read TGTGCCAGCAGTGGGACACCAGGGTTTTCAGCTTTCTTT.